Below are 12 T cell receptor beta chains sequenced from a single sample in a study of cytomegalovirus exposure and HLA in healthy donors. Primers: 60 Vbeta forward and 13 Jbeta reverse. Here immunoSEQ multiplex PCR was the method, and the copy in TCRdb shows in-frame clones only, minus some. The sample includes about 140,000 clones, roughly 60% seen only once; the top ten take 2% to 3%. Sequencing was done on a sample of PBMCs. All receptors come from a woman aged 40 to 50 in good health and CMV-seronegative.

This clone was detected a few times. The CDR3 DNA sequence: TGTGCCAGCAGCTCGGACTTGGTCGCCGGGGAGCTGTTTTTT. Translated: CASSSDLVAGELFF. The chain combines TRBV7-2 with TRBJ2-2, with D maybe TRBD2 (5 bases). Germline assignment: CDR1 SGHTA and CDR2 FQGNSA. V lost 4 bases and J lost 6, with 12 bases in between. This CDR3 region has 14 residues.

V and J are TRBV7-2 and TRBJ2-7, with D possibly matching TRBD1 (7 bases). The CDR3 loop spans 17 amino acids. The V gene's germline CDR1 is SGHTA and CDR2 FQGNSA. The V end lost 6 bases, the J end lost 0 bases, and 21 bases lay between the germline ends. CDR3 sequence (DNA): TGTGCCAGCAGTCCCTTCCCGGGGGACAGCCTCTCCTACGAGCAGTACTTC. It codes for CASSPFPGDSLSYEQYF.

This clone was seen a few times. This chain connects TRBV19 to TRBJ1-5; D remains unclear. The length of the CDR3 is 16 residues. V lost 1 base, J lost 1 base, and 11 bases lay in between. Germline CDR1 and CDR2: LNHDA and SQIVND (reference sequence). Written as DNA, the CDR3 is TGTGCCAGTAGTATAGGGGCAGGCCCCAGCAATCAGCCCCAGCATTTT. Translated, it gives CASSIGAGPSNQPQHF.

The CDR3 region is CASSLGTALTF. As DNA, the CDR3 is TGTGCCAGCAGCTTAGGGACAGCCCTGACTTTC. The chain joins TRBV11-2 to TRBJ2-6; tentative D call: TRBD1 (6 bases). V gave up 1 base and J gave up 15 bases, with 7 bases separating them. The CDR3 has 11 amino acids. Per the germline V gene, CDR1 is SGHAT and CDR2 is FQNNGV.

V is TRBV7-2 and J is TRBJ2-7; 7 bases agree with TRBD1. Trimming at V came to 2 bases and at J to 2 bases, leaving 9 bases not matched to a gene. The germline CDR1 and CDR2 sequences are SGHTA and FQGNSA. The CDR3 has 16 amino acids. CDR3 protein: CASSLSRDSLPYEQYF. The CDR3 DNA is TGTGCCAGCAGCTTATCGAGGGACAGTTTGCCCTACGAGCAGTACTTC.

As to this clone: Mismatch with germline at one junction end may stem from a read error. The chain links TRBV10-1 to TRBJ1-1; D is unclear. This CDR3 is built from 8 residues. Germline V gene data show CDR1 as WNHNN and CDR2 as SYGVQD (reference sequence). The CDR3 is CASSQEGF. Written as DNA, the CDR3 is TGCGCCAGCAGTCAAGAGGGTTTT.

The chain is built from TRBV7-9 and TRBJ2-1, with TRBD2 matching over 8 bases. Germline V gene lookup returns CDR1 SEHNR and CDR2 FQNEAQ (reference sequence). V was pared by 2 bases and J by 15 bases, with 6 bases of the junction left unmatched. There are 12 residues in the CDR3. DNA for the CDR3: TGTGCCAGCAGCTTAAGTAGCGGGGAGGGGTTCTTC. Protein: CASSLSSGEGFF.

This sequence joins TRBV5-4 and TRBJ2-3; D possibly corresponds to TRBD2 (5 bases). The CDR3 sequence is 16 residues long. Trimming pared 2 bases from V and 0 bases from J, leaving 13 bases between. CDR1 is SGHNT and CDR2 is YYREEE in the germline V gene (reference sequence). In DNA, the CDR3 is TGTGCCAGCAGCTTTCGGACCGGAGGAAGCACAGATACGCAGTATTTT. Protein sequence: CASSFRTGGSTDTQYF.

The chain joins TRBV10-3 to TRBJ1-2, with a tentative D call TRBD1 (5 bases). The length of the CDR3 is 14 residues. CDR1 and CDR2 (germline): ENHRY, SYGVKD. The ends were cut back, 0 bases at V and 4 bases at J, with 9 bases in the middle. Here the CDR3 reads CAISESQGGYGYTF. In DNA form, the CDR3 reads TGTGCCATCAGTGAGTCCCAGGGAGGCTATGGCTACACCTTC.

The rearrangement links TRBV6-1 to TRBJ1-1; 10 nucleotides align to TRBD1. Germline V CDR1 and CDR2: MNHNS, SASEGT. V was pared by 7 bases and J by 2 bases, with 4 bases of the junction left unmatched. The CDR3 is 14 residues long. The CDR3 DNA reads as TGTGCCAGCATTAGGGACAGGGGCAACACTGAAGCTTTCTTT. Protein: CASIRDRGNTEAFF.

This chain links TRBV15 with TRBJ1-1; D gene unclear. From germline, CDR1 is LNHNV and CDR2 YYDKDF (reference sequence). CDR3 length: 17 amino acids. The ends were cut back, 0 bases at V and 1 base at J, with 15 bases in the middle. The CDR3: CATSRDFAADSNTEAFF. The CDR3 DNA reads as TGTGCCACCAGCAGAGATTTTGCAGCGGACTCGAACACTGAAGCTTTCTTT.

The V call is TRBV29-1, the J call TRBJ1-1; 7 bases match TRBD1. The CDR3 totals 12 residues. After removal of 5 bases from V and 5 bases from J, the junction contained 5 bases not matched to a gene. Germline V lookup: CDR1 SQVTM, CDR2 ANQGSEA. The DNA of the CDR3 is TGCAGCGTTAGACAGGGTAAGACTGAAGCTTTCTTT. Encoded protein: CSVRQGKTEAFF. The full variable domain, with the rest looked up from reference TRBV29-1 and TRBJ1-1, is SAVISQKPSRDICQRGTSLTIQCQVDSQVTMMFWYRQQPGQSLTLIATANQGSEATYESGFVIDKFPISRPNLTFSTLTVSNMSPEDSSIYLCSVRQGKTEAFFGQGTRLTVV.